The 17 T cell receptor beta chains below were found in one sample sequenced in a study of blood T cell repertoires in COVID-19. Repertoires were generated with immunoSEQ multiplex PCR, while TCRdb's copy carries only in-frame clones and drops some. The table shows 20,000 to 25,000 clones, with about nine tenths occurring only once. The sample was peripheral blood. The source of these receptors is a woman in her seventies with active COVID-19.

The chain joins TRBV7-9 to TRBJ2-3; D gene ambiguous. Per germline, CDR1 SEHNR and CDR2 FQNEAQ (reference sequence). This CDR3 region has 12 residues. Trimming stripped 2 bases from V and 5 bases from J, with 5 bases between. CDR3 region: CASSLSVDTQYF. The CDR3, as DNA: TGTGCCAGCAGCTTATCGGTAGATACGCAGTATTTT.

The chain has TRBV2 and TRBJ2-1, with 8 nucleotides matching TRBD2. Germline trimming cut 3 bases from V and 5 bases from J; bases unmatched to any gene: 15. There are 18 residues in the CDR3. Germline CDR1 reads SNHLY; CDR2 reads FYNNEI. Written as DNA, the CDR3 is TGTGCCAGCAGTGACTCGGCTACCGGGGGGGGCTTAGACAATGAGCAGTTCTTC. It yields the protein CASSDSATGGGLDNEQFF.

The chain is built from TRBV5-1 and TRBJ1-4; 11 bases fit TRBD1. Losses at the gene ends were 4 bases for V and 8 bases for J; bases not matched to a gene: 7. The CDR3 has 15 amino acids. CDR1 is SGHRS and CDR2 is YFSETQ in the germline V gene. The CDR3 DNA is TGCGCCAGCAGCGGGACAGGGGGGAAGCAAGAAAAACTGTTTTTT. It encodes CASSGTGGKQEKLFF.

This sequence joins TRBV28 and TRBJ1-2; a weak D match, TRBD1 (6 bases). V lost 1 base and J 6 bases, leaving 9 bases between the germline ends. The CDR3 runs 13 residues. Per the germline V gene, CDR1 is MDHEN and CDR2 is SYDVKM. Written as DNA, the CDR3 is TGTGCCAGCAGTTTATCAGGGGCCGATGGCTACACCTTC. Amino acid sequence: CASSLSGADGYTF.

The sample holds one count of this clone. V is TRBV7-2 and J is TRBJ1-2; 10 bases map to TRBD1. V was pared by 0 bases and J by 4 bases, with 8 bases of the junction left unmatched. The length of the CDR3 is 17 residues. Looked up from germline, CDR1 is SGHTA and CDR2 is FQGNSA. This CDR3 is CASSLAAGTGASYGYTF. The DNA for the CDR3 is TGTGCCAGCAGCTTAGCGGCCGGGACAGGGGCTAGCTATGGCTACACCTTC.

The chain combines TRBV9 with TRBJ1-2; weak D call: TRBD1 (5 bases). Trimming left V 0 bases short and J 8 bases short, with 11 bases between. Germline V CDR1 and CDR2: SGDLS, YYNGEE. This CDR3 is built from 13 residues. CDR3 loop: CASSVEAQGGYTF. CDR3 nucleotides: TGTGCCAGCAGCGTAGAGGCCCAGGGCGGCTACACCTTC.

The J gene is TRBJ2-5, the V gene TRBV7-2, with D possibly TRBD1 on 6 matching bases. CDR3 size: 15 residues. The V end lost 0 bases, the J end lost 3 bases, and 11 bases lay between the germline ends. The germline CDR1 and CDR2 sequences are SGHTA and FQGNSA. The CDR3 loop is CASSLAQGSKETQYF. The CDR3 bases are TGTGCCAGCAGCTTAGCACAGGGATCGAAAGAGACCCAGTACTTC. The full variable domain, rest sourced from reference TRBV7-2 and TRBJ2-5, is GAGVSQSPSNKVTEKGKDVELRCDPISGHTALYWYRQSLGQGLEFLIYFQGNSAPDKSGLPSDRFSAERTGGSVSTLTIQRTQQEDSAVYLCASSLAQGSKETQYFGPGTRLLVL.

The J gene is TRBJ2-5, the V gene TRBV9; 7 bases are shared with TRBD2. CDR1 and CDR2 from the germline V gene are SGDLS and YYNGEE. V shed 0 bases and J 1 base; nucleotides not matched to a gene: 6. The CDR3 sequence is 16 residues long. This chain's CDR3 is CASSVEGASGQETQYF. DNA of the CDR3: TGTGCCAGCAGCGTAGAAGGGGCTAGCGGCCAAGAGACCCAGTACTTC.

DNA for the CDR3: TGTGCCAGTAGTATCAATAGATCAAACAGGGAGAATCAGCCCCAGCATTTT. This translates into CASSINRSNRENQPQHF. V usage is TRBV19 and J usage is TRBJ1-5, with D possibly TRBD1 on 6 matching bases. V shed 3 bases and J shed 4 bases, with 19 bases lying between them. The CDR3 consists of 17 residues. Per germline, CDR1 LNHDA and CDR2 SQIVND (reference sequence).

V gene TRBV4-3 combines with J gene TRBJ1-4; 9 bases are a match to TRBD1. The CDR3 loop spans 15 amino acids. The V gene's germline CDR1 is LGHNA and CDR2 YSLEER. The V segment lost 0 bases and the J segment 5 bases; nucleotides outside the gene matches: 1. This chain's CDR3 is CASSQEGTGNEKLFF. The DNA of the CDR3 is TGCGCCAGCAGCCAAGAGGGGACAGGGAATGAAAAACTGTTTTTT.

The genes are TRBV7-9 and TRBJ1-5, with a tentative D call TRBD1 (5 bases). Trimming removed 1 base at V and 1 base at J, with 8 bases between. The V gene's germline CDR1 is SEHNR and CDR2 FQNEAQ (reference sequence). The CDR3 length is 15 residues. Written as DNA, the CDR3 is TGTGCCAGCAGCTTAGGGGACTTAAGCAATCAGCCCCAGCATTTT. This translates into CASSLGDLSNQPQHF.

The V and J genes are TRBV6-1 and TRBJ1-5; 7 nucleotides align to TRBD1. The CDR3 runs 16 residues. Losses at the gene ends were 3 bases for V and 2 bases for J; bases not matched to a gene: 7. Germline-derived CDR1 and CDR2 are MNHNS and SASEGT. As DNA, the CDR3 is TGTGCCAGCAGTGATTTGAGAGGACAGGGCAATCAGCCCCAGCATTTT. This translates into CASSDLRGQGNQPQHF.

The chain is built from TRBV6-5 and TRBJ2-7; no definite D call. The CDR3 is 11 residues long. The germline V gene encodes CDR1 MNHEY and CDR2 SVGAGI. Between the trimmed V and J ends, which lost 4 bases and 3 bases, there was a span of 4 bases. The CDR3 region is CASSSVYEQYF. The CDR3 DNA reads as TGTGCCAGCAGTTCAGTCTACGAGCAGTACTTC.

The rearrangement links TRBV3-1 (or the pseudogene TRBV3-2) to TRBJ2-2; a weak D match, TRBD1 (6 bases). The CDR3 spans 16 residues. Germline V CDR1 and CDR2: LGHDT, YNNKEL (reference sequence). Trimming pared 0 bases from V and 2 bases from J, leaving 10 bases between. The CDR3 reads CASSQESGTNTGELFF. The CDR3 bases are TGTGCCAGCAGCCAAGAATCCGGGACAAACACCGGGGAGCTGTTTTTT.

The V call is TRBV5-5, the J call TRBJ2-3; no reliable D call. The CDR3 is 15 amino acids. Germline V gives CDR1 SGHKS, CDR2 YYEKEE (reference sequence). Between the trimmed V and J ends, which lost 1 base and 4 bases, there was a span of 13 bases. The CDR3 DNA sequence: TGTGCCAGCAGCTTGACTATAAGAAACTCAGATACGCAGTATTTT. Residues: CASSLTIRNSDTQYF.

The CDR3 DNA follows: TGTGCCTGGAGAGCGACAGGAGACTATGGCTACACCTTC. It is translated as CAWRATGDYGYTF. The chain is built from TRBV30 and TRBJ1-2, with D perhaps TRBD1 (6 bases). The CDR3 length is 13 residues. Trimming left V 3 bases short and J 3 bases short, with 11 bases between. Germline lookup yields CDR1 GTSNPN and CDR2 SVGIG (reference sequence).

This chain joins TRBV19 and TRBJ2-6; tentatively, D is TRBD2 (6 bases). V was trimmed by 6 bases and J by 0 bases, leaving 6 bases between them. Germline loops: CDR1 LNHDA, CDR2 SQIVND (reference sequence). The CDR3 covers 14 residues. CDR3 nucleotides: TGTGCCAGTAGGGGGGGCTCTGGGGCCAACGTCCTGACTTTC. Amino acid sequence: CASRGGSGANVLTF.